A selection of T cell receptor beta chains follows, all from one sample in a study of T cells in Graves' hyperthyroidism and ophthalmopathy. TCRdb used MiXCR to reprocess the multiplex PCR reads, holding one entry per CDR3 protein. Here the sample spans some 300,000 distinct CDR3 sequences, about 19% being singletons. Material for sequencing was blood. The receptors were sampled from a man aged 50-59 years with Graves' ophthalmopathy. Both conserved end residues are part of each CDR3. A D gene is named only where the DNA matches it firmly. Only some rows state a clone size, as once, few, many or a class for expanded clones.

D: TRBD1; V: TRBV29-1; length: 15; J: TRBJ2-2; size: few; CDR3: CSVELTGGLTGELFF; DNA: TGCAGCGTTGAACTTACAGGGGGCTTAACCGGGGAGCTGTTTTTT
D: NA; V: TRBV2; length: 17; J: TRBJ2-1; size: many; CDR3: CASSGRGGLGLYNEQFF; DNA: TGTGCCAGCAGTGGGCGTGGGGGTTTGGGGCTTTACAATGAGCAGTTCTTC
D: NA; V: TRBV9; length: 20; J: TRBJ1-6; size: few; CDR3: CASSPYGGHVLGPDNSPLHF; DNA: TGTGCCAGCAGTCCATACGGGGGACACGTTCTAGGTCCTGATAATTCACCCCTCCACTTT
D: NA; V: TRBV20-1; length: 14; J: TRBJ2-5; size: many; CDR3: CSAGGGGSGETQYF; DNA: TGCAGTGCTGGGGGTGGAGGGAGTGGAGAGACCCAGTACTTC
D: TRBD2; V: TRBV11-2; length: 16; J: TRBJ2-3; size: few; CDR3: CASSIGTSAGQDTQYF; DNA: TGTGCCAGCAGCATCGGGACTAGCGCGGGGCAAGATACGCAGTATTTT
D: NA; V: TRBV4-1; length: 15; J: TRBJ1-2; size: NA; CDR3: CASSQVSGSSGGYIF; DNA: TGCGCCAGCAGCCAAGTCTCGGGGAGTTCCGGTGGCTACATCTTC
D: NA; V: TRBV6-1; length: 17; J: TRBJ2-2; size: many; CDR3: CASSEWWSGGYTGELFF; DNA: TGTGCCAGCAGTGAATGGTGGTCGGGGGGCTACACCGGGGAGCTGTTTTTT
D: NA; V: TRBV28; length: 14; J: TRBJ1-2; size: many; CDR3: CASKRDRYITGYTF; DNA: TGTGCCAGCAAGAGGGACCGCTACATCACGGGCTACACCTTC
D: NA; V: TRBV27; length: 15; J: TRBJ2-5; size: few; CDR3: CASSYTGTAQETQYF; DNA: TGTGCCAGCAGTTACACCGGGACTGCCCAAGAGACCCAGTACTTC
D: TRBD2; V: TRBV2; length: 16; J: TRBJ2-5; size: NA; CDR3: CASRVAGGGEQETQYF; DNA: TGTGCCAGCAGAGTAGCGGGAGGGGGCGAACAAGAGACCCAGTACTTC
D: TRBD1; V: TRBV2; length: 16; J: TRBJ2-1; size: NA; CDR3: CASSEAWGQGNNEQFF; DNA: TGTGCCAGCAGTGAAGCGTGGGGACAGGGGAACAATGAGCAGTTCTTC
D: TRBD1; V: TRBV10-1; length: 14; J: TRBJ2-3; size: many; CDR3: CASSRDSSTDTQYF; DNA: TGCGCCAGCAGCCGGGACAGCAGCACAGATACGCAGTATTTT
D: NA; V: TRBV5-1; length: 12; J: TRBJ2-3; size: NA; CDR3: CASSLEYGTQYF; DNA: TGCGCCAGCAGCCTGGAGTATGGTACGCAGTATTTT
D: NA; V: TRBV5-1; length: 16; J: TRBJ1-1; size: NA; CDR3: CASSLWGGGSNTEAFF; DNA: TGCGCCAGCAGCTTGTGGGGGGGAGGTTCGAACACTGAAGCTTTCTTT
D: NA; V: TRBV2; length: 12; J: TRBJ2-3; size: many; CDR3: CASSVQGTSQYF; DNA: TGTGCCAGCAGTGTCCAGGGTACCTCGCAGTATTTT
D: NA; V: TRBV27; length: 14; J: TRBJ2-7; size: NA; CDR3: CASTPGSRPYEQYF; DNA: TGTGCCAGCACGCCAGGATCGAGGCCGTACGAGCAGTACTTC
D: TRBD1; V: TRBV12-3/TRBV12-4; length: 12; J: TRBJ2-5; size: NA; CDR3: CASNRGVETQYF; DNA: TGTGCCAGCAACAGGGGAGTGGAGACCCAGTACTTC
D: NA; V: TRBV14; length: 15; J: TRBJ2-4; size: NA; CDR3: CASSQDLWGKNIQYF; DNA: TGTGCCAGCAGCCAAGATCTCTGGGGGAAAAACATTCAGTACTTC
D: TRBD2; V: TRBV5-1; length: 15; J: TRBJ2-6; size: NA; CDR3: CASRLAGYGANVLTF; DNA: TGCGCCAGCAGGTTAGCGGGATACGGGGCCAACGTCCTGACTTTC
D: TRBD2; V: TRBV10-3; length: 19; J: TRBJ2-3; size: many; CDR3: CAISAHPLAEISSTDTQYF; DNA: TGTGCCATCAGTGCCCACCCGCTAGCGGAGATCTCTAGCACAGATACGCAGTATTTT
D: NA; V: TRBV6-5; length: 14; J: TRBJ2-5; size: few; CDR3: CASSYSSFGETQYF; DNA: TGTGCCAGCAGTTACTCCTCCTTCGGAGAGACCCAGTACTTC
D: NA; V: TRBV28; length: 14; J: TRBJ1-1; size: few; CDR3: CASRGGGLNTEAFF; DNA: TGTGCCAGCAGGGGAGGGGGACTGAACACTGAAGCTTTCTTT
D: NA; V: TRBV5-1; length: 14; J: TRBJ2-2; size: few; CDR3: CASSLGQQTGELFF; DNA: TGCGCCAGCAGCTTGGGGCAGCAGACCGGGGAGCTGTTTTTT
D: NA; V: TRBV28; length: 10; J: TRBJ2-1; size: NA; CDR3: CASSSEGQFF; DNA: TGTGCCAGCAGTTCTGAGGGGCAGTTCTTC
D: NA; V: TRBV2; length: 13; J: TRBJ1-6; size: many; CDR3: CASSARDNSPLHF; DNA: TGTGCCAGCAGTGCTAGGGACAATTCACCCCTCCACTTT
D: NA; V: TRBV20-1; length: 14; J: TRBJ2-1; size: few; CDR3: CSPLGVLDYNEQFF; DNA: TGCAGCCCGCTAGGGGTTTTGGATTACAATGAGCAGTTCTTC
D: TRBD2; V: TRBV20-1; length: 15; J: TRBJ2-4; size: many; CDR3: CSAREGTSGRNIQYF; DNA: TGCAGTGCTAGAGAAGGGACTAGCGGGCGAAACATTCAGTACTTC
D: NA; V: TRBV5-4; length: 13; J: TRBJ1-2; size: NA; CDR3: CASASRGDYGYTF; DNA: TGTGCCAGCGCTTCGCGCGGGGACTATGGCTACACCTTC
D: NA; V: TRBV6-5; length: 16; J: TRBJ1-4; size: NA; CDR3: CASSYSTEQLNEKLFF; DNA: TGTGCCAGCAGTTACTCCACAGAGCAACTAAATGAAAAACTGTTTTTT
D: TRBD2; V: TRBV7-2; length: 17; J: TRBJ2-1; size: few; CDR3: CAGSQNVVTSGRNEQFF; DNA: TGTGCCGGCAGCCAAAATGTTGTGACTAGCGGGAGGAATGAGCAGTTCTTC
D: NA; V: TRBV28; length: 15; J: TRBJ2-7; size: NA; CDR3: CASRQSTGSHYEQYF; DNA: TGTGCCAGCAGGCAAAGTACAGGGTCACACTACGAGCAGTACTTC
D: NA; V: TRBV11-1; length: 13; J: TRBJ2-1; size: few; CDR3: CASSLYTYNEQFF; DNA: TGTGCCAGCAGCTTGTATACCTACAATGAGCAGTTCTTC
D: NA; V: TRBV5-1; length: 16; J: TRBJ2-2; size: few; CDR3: CASSREGPGGTGELFF; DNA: TGCGCCAGCAGTCGTGAGGGCCCGGGTGGGACCGGGGAGCTGTTTTTT
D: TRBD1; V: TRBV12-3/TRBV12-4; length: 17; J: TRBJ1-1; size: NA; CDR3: CASSLAAGGQVNTEAFF; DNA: TGTGCCAGCAGTTTAGCCGCCGGGGGACAGGTGAACACTGAAGCTTTCTTT
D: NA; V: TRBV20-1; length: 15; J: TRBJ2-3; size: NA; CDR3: CSAPPWGRGTDTQYF; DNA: TGCAGTGCCCCTCCGTGGGGTCGGGGCACAGATACGCAGTATTTT
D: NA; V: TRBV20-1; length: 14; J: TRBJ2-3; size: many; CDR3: CSASQRSGSDTQYF; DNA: TGCAGTGCTAGTCAGCGGTCCGGATCAGATACGCAGTATTTT
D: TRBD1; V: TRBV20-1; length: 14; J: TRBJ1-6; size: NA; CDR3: CSALRDRANSPLHF; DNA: TGCAGTGCCCTTCGGGACAGGGCAAATTCACCCCTCCACTTT
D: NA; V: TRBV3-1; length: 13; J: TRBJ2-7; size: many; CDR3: CASSQGNGVEQYF; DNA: TGTGCCAGCAGCCAAGGGAACGGGGTCGAGCAGTACTTC
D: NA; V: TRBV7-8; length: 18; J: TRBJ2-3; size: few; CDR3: CASSLRRVLAASTDTQYF; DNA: TGTGCCAGCAGCTTAAGAAGAGTTCTAGCAGCTAGCACAGATACGCAGTATTTT
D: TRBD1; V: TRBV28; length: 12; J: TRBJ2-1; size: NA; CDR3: CASRTGYNEQFF; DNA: TGTGCCAGCAGGACAGGGTACAATGAGCAGTTCTTC
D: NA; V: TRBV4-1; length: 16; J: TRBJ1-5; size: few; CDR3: CASSQEPHPSNQPQHF; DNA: TGCGCCAGCAGCCAAGAACCCCACCCTAGCAATCAGCCCCAGCATTTT
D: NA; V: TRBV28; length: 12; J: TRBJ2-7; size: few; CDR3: CASWGSSYEQYF; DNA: TGTGCCTCTTGGGGAAGCTCCTACGAGCAGTACTTC
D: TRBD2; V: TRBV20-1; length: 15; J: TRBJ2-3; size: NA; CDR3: CSAGLAGGATDTQYF; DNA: TGCAGTGCTGGGCTAGCGGGAGGGGCCACAGATACGCAGTATTTT
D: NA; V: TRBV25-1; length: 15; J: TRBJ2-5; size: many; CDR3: CASSDPSGLQETQYF; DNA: TGTGCCAGCAGTGATCCTTCGGGCCTACAAGAGACCCAGTACTTC
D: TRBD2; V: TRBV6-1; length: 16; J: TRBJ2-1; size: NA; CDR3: CASRGRVAGTYNEQFF; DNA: TGTGCCAGCAGGGGCCGAGTAGCGGGAACCTACAATGAGCAGTTCTTC
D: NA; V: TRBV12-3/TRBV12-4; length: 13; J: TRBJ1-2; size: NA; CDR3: CASSTGPLGGYTF; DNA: TGTGCCAGCAGTACGGGCCCCCTGGGGGGCTACACCTTC
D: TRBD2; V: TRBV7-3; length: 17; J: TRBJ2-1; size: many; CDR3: CASSLNEAGELGNEQFF; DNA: TGTGCCAGCAGCTTAAATGAAGCGGGAGAACTTGGCAATGAGCAGTTCTTC
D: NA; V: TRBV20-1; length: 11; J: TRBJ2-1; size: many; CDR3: CSASIFGQTFF; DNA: TGCAGTGCTAGTATATTTGGGCAGACGTTCTTC
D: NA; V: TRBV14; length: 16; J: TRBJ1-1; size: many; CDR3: CASSQGLSGMNTEAFF; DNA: TGTGCCAGCAGCCAAGGTCTCTCGGGAATGAACACTGAAGCTTTCTTT
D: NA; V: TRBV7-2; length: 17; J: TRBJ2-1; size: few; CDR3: CASSFSGGGSSYNEQFF; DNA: TGTGCCAGCAGCTTTAGTGGCGGAGGGAGCTCCTACAATGAGCAGTTCTTC
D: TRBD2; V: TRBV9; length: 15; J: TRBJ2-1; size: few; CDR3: CASSVAGGPNNEQFF; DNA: TGTGCCAGCAGCGTAGCGGGAGGGCCCAACAATGAGCAGTTCTTC
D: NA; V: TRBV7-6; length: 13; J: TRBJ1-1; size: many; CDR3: CASSRDENTEAFF; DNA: TGTGCCAGCAGCCGCGACGAGAACACTGAAGCTTTCTTT
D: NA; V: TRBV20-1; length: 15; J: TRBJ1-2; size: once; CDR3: CSARKGGVANYGYTF; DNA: TGCAGTGCTAGAAAGGGGGGGGTGGCTAACTATGGCTACACCTTC